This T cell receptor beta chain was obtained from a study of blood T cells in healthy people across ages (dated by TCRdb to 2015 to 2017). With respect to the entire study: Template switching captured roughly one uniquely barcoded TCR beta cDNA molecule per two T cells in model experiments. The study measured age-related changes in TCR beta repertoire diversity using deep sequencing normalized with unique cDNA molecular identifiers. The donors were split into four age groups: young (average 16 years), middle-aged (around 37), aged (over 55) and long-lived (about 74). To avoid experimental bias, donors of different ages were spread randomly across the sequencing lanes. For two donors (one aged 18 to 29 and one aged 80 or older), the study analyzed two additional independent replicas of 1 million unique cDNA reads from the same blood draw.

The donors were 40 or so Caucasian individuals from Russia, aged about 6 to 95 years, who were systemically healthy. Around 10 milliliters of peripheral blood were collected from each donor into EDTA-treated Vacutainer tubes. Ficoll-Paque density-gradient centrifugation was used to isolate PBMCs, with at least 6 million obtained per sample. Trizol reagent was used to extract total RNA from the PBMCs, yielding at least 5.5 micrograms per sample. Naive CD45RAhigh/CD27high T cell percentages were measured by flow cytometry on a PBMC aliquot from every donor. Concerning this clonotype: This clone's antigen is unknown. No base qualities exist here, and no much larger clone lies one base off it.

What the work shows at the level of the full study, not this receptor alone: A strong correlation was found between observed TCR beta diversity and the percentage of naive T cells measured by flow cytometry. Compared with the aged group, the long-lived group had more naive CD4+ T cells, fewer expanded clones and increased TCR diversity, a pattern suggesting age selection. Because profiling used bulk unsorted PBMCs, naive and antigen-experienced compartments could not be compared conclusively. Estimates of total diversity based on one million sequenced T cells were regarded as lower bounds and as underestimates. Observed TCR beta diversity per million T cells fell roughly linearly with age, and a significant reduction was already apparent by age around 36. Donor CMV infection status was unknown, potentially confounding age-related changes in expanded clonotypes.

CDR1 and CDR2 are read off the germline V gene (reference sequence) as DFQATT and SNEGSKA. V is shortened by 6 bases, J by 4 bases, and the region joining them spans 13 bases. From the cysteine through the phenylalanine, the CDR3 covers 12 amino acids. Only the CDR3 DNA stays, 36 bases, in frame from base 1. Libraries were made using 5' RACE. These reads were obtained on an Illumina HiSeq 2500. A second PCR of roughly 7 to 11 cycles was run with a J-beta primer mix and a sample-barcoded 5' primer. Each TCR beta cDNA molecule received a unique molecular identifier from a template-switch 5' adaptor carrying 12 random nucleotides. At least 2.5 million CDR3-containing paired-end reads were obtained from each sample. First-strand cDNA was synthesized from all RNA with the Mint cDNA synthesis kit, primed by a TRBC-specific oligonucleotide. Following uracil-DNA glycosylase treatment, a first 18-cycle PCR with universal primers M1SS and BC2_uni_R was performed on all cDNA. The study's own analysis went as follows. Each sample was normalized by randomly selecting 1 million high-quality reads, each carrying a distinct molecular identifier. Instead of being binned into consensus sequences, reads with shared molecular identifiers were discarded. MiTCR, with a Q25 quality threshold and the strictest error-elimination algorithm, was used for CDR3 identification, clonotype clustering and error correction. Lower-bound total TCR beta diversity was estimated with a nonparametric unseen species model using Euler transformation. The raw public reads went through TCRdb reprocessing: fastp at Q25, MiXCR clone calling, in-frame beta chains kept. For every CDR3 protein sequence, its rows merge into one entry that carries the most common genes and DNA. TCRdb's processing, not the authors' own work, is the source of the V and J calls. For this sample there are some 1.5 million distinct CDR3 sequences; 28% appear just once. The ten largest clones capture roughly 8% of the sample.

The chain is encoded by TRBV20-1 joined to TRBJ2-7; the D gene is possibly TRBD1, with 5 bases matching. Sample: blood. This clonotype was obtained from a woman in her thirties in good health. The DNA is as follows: TGCAGTGCAGACCCAGGGATTTACGAGCAGTACTTC. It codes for CSADPGIYEQYF.